This T cell receptor beta chain was profiled in a study of cytomegalovirus exposure and HLA in healthy donors. The study's findings and limits: Relative to the roughly 700-donor mean, N-insertions were reportedly fewer in an Asian-associated ancestry cluster in a later analysis. The study recorded over 150 TCR beta chains that were cytomegalovirus-associated. Both high specificity and high sensitivity reportedly marked the classifier's diagnosis of cytomegalovirus status. TCR beta chains associated with HLA were, in a later analysis, more clonally expanded than equally common others.

Note on this clone: The target antigen is unknown.

PCR primers comprised 60 Vbeta and 13 Jbeta primers. TCRdb's copy holds only in-frame clones and misses some; the assay was immunoSEQ multiplex PCR. The table includes 150,000 to 200,000 clones, 76% detected once. This receptor was taken from a man aged 18 to 30 in good health and CMV-seronegative. The source material was PBMCs.

The CDR3 DNA is TGTGCCAGCAGTAGAACCCCCGCAGCTAACTATGGCTACACCTTC. This codes for CASSRTPAANYGYTF. The rearrangement joins TRBV27 to TRBJ1-2; the D is unclear. CDR1 and CDR2 (germline): MNHEY, SMNVEV (reference sequence). Trimming removed 5 bases at V and 0 bases at J, with 13 bases between. The CDR3 contains 15 residues.